This TCR beta chain was recovered during a study of blood T cell repertoires in COVID-19 (TCRdb year 2020). Context from the whole study: Samples covering the acute and convalescent phases of COVID-19 were provided by collaborators in the United States, Italy and Spain. The material from the prospective study consisted of cDNA or gDNA derived from T cells, B-cell-depleted T cells, or PBMCs. The dataset comprised deeply sampled blood TCRbeta repertoires from subjects exposed to, actively infected with, or recovered from COVID-19. A freely available public database, intended as a resource for researchers studying the immune response to SARS-CoV-2, is where the repertoires were released. The samples were drawn from two sources: the first 160 participants of the ongoing ImmuneRACE study, and 1,200 or so subjects contributed by 6 global collaborators. The sample metadata nearly always contained a de-identified subject ID, COVID-19 status, age in years and sex. Where available, HLA class I and class II types were taken from metadata supplied by the sample provider and were not determined by assay-based typing.

Paper-wide results and their limitations: The amount of clinical and demographic metadata varied by source and participant and was provided uncurated.

Points on this clone: The antigen it binds to is not known. The record has no base qualities; no much larger clone is one base away.

Trimming removed 3 bases from V and 9 bases from J; the gene matches leave 18 bases unexplained. Based on the germline V gene, the CDR1 and CDR2 sequences are SGHDT and YYEEEE. The cysteine opens and the phenylalanine closes a CDR3 of 18 amino acids. Just the 54-base CDR3 DNA is kept, in frame starting at base 1. Participants in the prospective study were aged about 18 to 95 years, lived in 24 United States geographic areas, and enrolled through a virtual design. In the prospective study, participants were assigned to cohorts based on the clinical history participants reported in a screening survey and a study questionnaire. Recovered participants in ImmuneRACE Cohort 3 were defined as having two consecutive negative NP/OP PCR tests, clearance from a healthcare professional, or resolution of symptoms. In the prospective study, mobile phlebotomists collected whole blood, serum and a nasopharyngeal or oropharyngeal swab from each participant. Additional blood draws and questionnaires over an approximately 2-month period could optionally be provided by prospective study participants. Prospective study blood samples were shipped either frozen or at room temperature before DNA extraction.

TCRbeta CDR3 regions were amplified from genomic DNA by means of the immunoSEQ Assay, a bias-controlled multiplex PCR. Per the authors' processing: The number of nucleated cells in each sample was estimated from the amplification of reference gene primers within the assay. To quantify the absolute abundance of each unique TCRbeta CDR3 rearrangement, sequence reads were collapsed and filtered. Productive Simpson clonality was computed per sample as the square root of Simpson's diversity index over productive rearrangements. TCRdb stores this immuneACCESS table with in-frame sequences only. Part of the clones is absent; in the studies checked, under half of the shortfall reflects unresolved V genes, and no reason is known for the rest. V and J calls and clone size are as listed in that table; D and trimming were resolved from the DNA. Counted in this sample were more than 300,000 clones; 70% to 90% of them appeared once. The ten largest clones add up to less than 1.5% of the sample.

Recombination linked TRBV5-6 to TRBJ2-4; 10 junctional bases match TRBD1. The sequenced material came from PBMCs or T cells enriched from blood (not recorded which). The TCR comes from a woman under 30 who had recovered from COVID-19. The CDR3 reads CASSWGGTGAGVGGIQYF. The DNA is as follows: TGTGCCAGCAGCTGGGGCGGGACAGGGGCAGGGGTTGGTGGCATTCAGTACTTC. Here the CDR3 is joined to the reference TRBV5-6 and TRBJ2-4 genes, and the full variable domain is: DAGVTQSPTHLIKTRGQQVTLRCSPKSGHDTVSWYQQALGQGPQFIFQYYEEEERQRGNFPDRFSGHQFPNYSSELNVNALLLGDSALYLCASSWGGTGAGVGGIQYFGAGTRLSVL.